The next 26 T cell receptor beta chains were all read from a single sample in a study of shared clonotypes between healthy human individuals. The method was immunoSEQ multiplex PCR; TCRdb's version includes in-frame clones alone and lacks a portion of them. The sample holds 800,000 or so clones, approximately 96% seen once. Positive CCR7 selection of CD45RO-negative cells yielded the naive CD8 cells, and terminally differentiated effector memory CD45RA+ cells were excluded. The specimen sequenced was naive CD8+ T cells sorted from blood. These receptors all come from a young man in good health.

The chain has TRBV27 and TRBJ2-2; the match to TRBD2 covers 10 bases. The V gene's germline CDR1 is MNHEY and CDR2 SMNVEV (reference sequence). The CDR3 extends over 15 amino acids. Trimming at V came to 6 bases and at J to 8 bases, leaving 9 bases not matched to a gene. CDR3 sequence reads: CASRELAGVPGELFF. The CDR3 DNA is TGTGCCAGCAGGGAGCTAGCGGGAGTCCCAGGGGAGCTGTTTTTT.

V usage is TRBV5-1 and J usage is TRBJ2-7, with 8 bases that match TRBD1. Germline V gene lookup returns CDR1 SGHRS and CDR2 YFSETQ. This CDR3 contains 13 residues. Germline trimming cut 4 bases from V and 4 bases from J; bases unmatched to any gene: 4. The CDR3 DNA follows: TGCGCCAGCAGCCAAACAGGGGGTTACGAGCAGTACTTC. It encodes CASSQTGGYEQYF.

The chain has TRBV5-1 and TRBJ2-1; D could derive from TRBD1 or TRBD2 (5 bases each). Germline CDR1 SGHRS, CDR2 YFSETQ. There are 15 residues in the CDR3. Trimming removed 0 bases from V and 4 bases from J, with 11 bases in between. The CDR3 coding sequence is TGCGCCAGCAGCTTGGGAGGGGTCGCTTACAATGAGCAGTTCTTC. Translated: CASSLGGVAYNEQFF. The variable domain in full, with the rest retrieved from reference TRBV5-1 and TRBJ2-1, is KAGVTQTPRYLIKTRGQQVTLSCSPISGHRSVSWYQQTPGQGLQFLFEYFSETQRNKGNFPGRFSGRQFSNSRSEMNVSTLELGDSALYLCASSLGGVAYNEQFFGPGTRLTVL.

The chain carries TRBV7-9 and TRBJ1-2; 9 bases agree with TRBD1. V shed 0 bases and J 2 bases; nucleotides not matched to a gene: 10. Looked up from germline, CDR1 is SEHNR and CDR2 is FQNEAQ (reference sequence). The CDR3 is 18 amino acids. The DNA of the CDR3 is TGTGCCAGCAGCTTAGCTGGACGTACCGGGACAGGGAACTATGGCTACACCTTC. It translates to CASSLAGRTGTGNYGYTF.

The chain is built from TRBV7-3 and TRBJ2-3; 12 bases map to TRBD2. Losses at the gene ends were 5 bases for V and 2 bases for J; bases not matched to a gene: 14. This CDR3 contains 19 residues. Germline loops: CDR1 SGHTA, CDR2 FQGTGA. The CDR3 bases are TGTGCCAGCAGCCCCTACGGGTTTGGACTAGCGGGACCCACAGATACGCAGTATTTT. Protein product: CASSPYGFGLAGPTDTQYF.

The chain joins TRBV29-1 to TRBJ1-2; TRBD1 is a possible D gene (5 bases). The germline V gene encodes CDR1 SQVTM and CDR2 ANQGSEA. CDR3 length: 13 amino acids. Trimming removed 7 bases from V and 3 bases from J, with 15 bases in between. The CDR3 DNA reads TGCAGCGCCCGGGGCAGGGACGACTATGGCTACACCTTC. It is translated as CSARGRDDYGYTF.

As for this clone: At one end, the junction sequence differs from germline, possibly due to a read error. Other DNA variants within this sample encode the same CDR3. The gene calls are TRBV5-4 and TRBJ2-5; D possibly uses TRBD1 or TRBD2 (6 bases each). Germline V lookup: CDR1 SGHNT, CDR2 YYREEE (reference sequence). The CDR3 runs 16 residues. The CDR3 spells CASSGAGPPSGETQYF. The CDR3 region has the DNA TGTGCCAGCAGCGGGGCGGGACCGCCCTCAGGGGAGACACAGTACTTC.

The rearrangement links TRBV5-4 to TRBJ1-4; unclear D gene. The CDR3 consists of 15 residues. Trimming removed 4 bases at V and 4 bases at J, with 14 bases between. CDR1 SGHNT and CDR2 YYREEE come from the germline V gene (reference sequence). This CDR3 is CASSQDIGVNEKLFF. In DNA, the CDR3 is TGTGCCAGCAGCCAGGATATCGGCGTTAATGAAAAACTGTTTTTT.

With regard to this clone: The identical CDR3 is also encoded by other nucleotide sequences in the sample. The genes are TRBV27 and TRBJ1-5, with no clear D. Germline lookup yields CDR1 MNHEY and CDR2 SMNVEV (reference sequence). Trimming took 4 bases from V and 0 from J, leaving 4 bases between them. The CDR3 totals 13 residues. In DNA, the CDR3 is TGTGCCAGCAGTTATTATAGCAATCAGCCCCAGCATTTT. This sequence encodes CASSYYSNQPQHF.

V usage is TRBV7-9 and J usage is TRBJ1-4; maybe TRBD1 (5 bases). The length of the CDR3 is 13 residues. Germline loops: CDR1 SEHNR, CDR2 FQNEAQ (reference sequence). Deletions cut 11 bases from V and 2 bases from J, with 12 bases between. The CDR3 here is CAGNRLTNEKLFF. The CDR3 bases are TGTGCCGGTAACAGGTTGACTAATGAAAAACTGTTTTTT.

V and J are TRBV5-4 and TRBJ2-2; D may match TRBD1 or TRBD2 (5 bases each). CDR1 and CDR2 (germline): SGHNT, YYREEE (reference sequence). The CDR3 is 16 amino acids. The V end lost 1 base, the J end lost 4 bases, and 14 bases lay between the germline ends. The CDR3 DNA reads TGTGCCAGCAGCTTGAATCAGGGACCGAGCACCGGGGAGCTGTTTTTT. It yields the protein CASSLNQGPSTGELFF. Full variable domain (outside the CDR3, taken from reference TRBV5-4 and TRBJ2-2): ETGVTQSPTHLIKTRGQQVTLRCSSQSGHNTVSWYQQALGQGPQFIFQYYREEENGRGNFPPRFSGLQFPNYSSELNVNALELDDSALYLCASSLNQGPSTGELFFGEGSRLTVL.

The chain carries TRBV28 and TRBJ1-5; 8 bases are shared with TRBD1. Germline V gene sequence: CDR1 MDHEN, CDR2 SYDVKM. The junction had 10 bases not matched to a gene; V was cut back by 5 bases and J by 7 bases. This CDR3 comprises 15 residues. The CDR3 nucleotides read TGTGCCAGCAGTCCCGGGACAGGTCCTTGGCAGCCCCAGCATTTT. The encoded protein is CASSPGTGPWQPQHF. The full variable domain, its missing parts supplied by reference TRBV28 and TRBJ1-5, is DVKVTQSSRYLVKRTGEKVFLECVQDMDHENMFWYRQDPGLGLRLIYFSYDVKMKEKGDIPEGYSVSREKKERFSLILESASTNQTSMYLCASSPGTGPWQPQHFGDGTRLSIL.

As DNA, the CDR3 is TGCGCCAGGGATCAGGGAGGGGCTGGAAACACCATATATTTT. Translating gives CARDQGGAGNTIYF. V usage is TRBV5-1 and J usage is TRBJ1-3; possible D gene TRBD1, 5 bases. Trimming shortened V by 8 bases and J by 2 bases, and 14 bases separated the two germline ends. The CDR3 spans 14 residues. CDR1 is SGHRS and CDR2 is YFSETQ in the germline V gene.

The rearrangement uses TRBV4-1 and TRBJ2-7; D might be TRBD2 (7 bases). Trimming cost V 3 bases and J 3 bases, with 15 bases left between them. There are 15 residues in the CDR3. Germline V CDR1 and CDR2: MGHRA, YSYEKL. Here the CDR3 reads CASSHPGEGNYEQYF. The DNA for the CDR3 is TGCGCCAGCAGCCACCCAGGGGAGGGAAACTACGAGCAGTACTTC.

This chain uses TRBV4-3 with TRBJ2-4, with a possible D match to TRBD2 (5 bases). Germline-derived CDR1 and CDR2 are LGHNA and YSLEER. The CDR3 consists of 15 residues. V dropped 0 bases and J dropped 4 bases, with 10 bases sitting between them. The CDR3 nucleotides read TGCGCCAGCAGCCAAGACGGGGTAGGGAAAAACATTCAGTACTTC. Translation gives CASSQDGVGKNIQYF.

The J gene is TRBJ1-2, the V gene TRBV2, with TRBD1 matching 9 bases. The trim removed 2 bases at V and 8 bases at J, leaving 9 bases unmatched. This CDR3 contains 15 residues. Germline CDR1 SNHLY, CDR2 FYNNEI. CDR3 sequence: CASSERRQGEKGYTF. As DNA, the CDR3 is TGTGCCAGCAGTGAAAGGAGACAGGGGGAGAAGGGCTACACCTTC.

The chain couples TRBV29-1 to TRBJ2-7, with TRBD2 matching 7 bases. V shed 5 bases and J 4 bases; nucleotides not matched to a gene: 11. Germline V gene lookup returns CDR1 SQVTM and CDR2 ANQGSEA. The CDR3 loop spans 14 amino acids. In DNA form, the CDR3 reads TGCAGCGTTTCATGGCGAGGGGAGGGATACGAGCAGTACTTC. Translated: CSVSWRGEGYEQYF.

This clone has a single count. The chain is built from TRBV7-9 and TRBJ2-7; D uncertain. The CDR3 is 12 residues long. The germline V gene encodes CDR1 SEHNR and CDR2 FQNEAQ (reference sequence). V lost 6 bases to trimming and J lost 9 bases, with 15 bases between them. CDR3 in amino acids: CASSDPFGPQYF. CDR3 nucleotides: TGTGCCAGCAGTGACCCCTTCGGTCCGCAGTACTTC.

The chain is built from TRBV14 and TRBJ1-1; D gene unclear. Trimming removed 6 bases from V and 1 base from J, with 12 bases in between. The CDR3 has 14 residues. Per germline, CDR1 SGHDN and CDR2 FVKESK. In nucleotides, the CDR3 is TGTGCCAGCAGTCTTAGGATGAAGAACACTGAAGCTTTCTTT. Protein product: CASSLRMKNTEAFF.

V and J are TRBV7-6 and TRBJ2-7, with D tentatively TRBD1 (6 bases). This CDR3 has 15 amino acids. From germline, CDR1 is SGHVS and CDR2 FNYEAQ. Deletions cut 5 bases from V and 5 bases from J, with 19 bases between. In DNA, the CDR3 is TGTGCCAGCAGCGGACCGACAGGCCAACTTAACGAGCAGTACTTC. It yields the protein CASSGPTGQLNEQYF.

The chain links TRBV7-9 to TRBJ2-1, with no clear D. Germline assignment: CDR1 SEHNR and CDR2 FQNEAQ (reference sequence). Trimming took off 5 bases at V and 4 bases at J, with 15 bases between the two ends. The CDR3 is 15 residues long. CDR3 loop: CASSRTGGAYNEQFF. CDR3 coding DNA: TGTGCCAGCAGCCGTACCGGCGGCGCGTACAATGAGCAGTTCTTC.

The chain has TRBV4-1 and TRBJ1-2, with a tentative D call TRBD1 (5 bases). V shed 1 base and J shed 0 bases, with 12 bases lying between them. Germline lookup yields CDR1 MGHRA and CDR2 YSYEKL. CDR3 length equals 16 residues. CDR3 in amino acids: CASSQVYGGPNYGYTF. Here the CDR3 DNA reads TGCGCCAGCAGCCAAGTGTACGGGGGACCTAACTATGGCTACACCTTC.

The chain combines TRBV2 with TRBJ2-7; D is possibly TRBD2 (6 bases). CDR3 length equals 13 residues. Trimming took 11 bases from V and 2 from J, leaving 16 bases between them. Germline values: CDR1 SNHLY, CDR2 FYNNEI. The CDR3, as DNA: TGTGCCGTAGGCGGGACTGTCACCTACGAGCAGTACTTC. It encodes CAVGGTVTYEQYF.

The J gene is TRBJ2-1, the V gene TRBV25-1, with TRBD1 as a possible D gene (5 bases). V lost 5 bases and J lost 2, with 13 bases in between. The length of the CDR3 is 15 residues. Germline lookup yields CDR1 MGHDK and CDR2 SYGVNS. CDR3 coding DNA: TGTGCCAGCAGTCAGTGGGGCCAGGCCTACAATGAGCAGTTCTTC. Protein sequence: CASSQWGQAYNEQFF.

The rearrangement uses TRBV5-1 and TRBJ2-7; D gene uncertain. This CDR3 spans 12 amino acids. The germline V gene encodes CDR1 SGHRS and CDR2 YFSETQ. The V end was cut by 2 bases, the J end by 6 bases, with 9 bases between. The CDR3 here is CASSFAASEQYF. CDR3 sequence (DNA): TGCGCCAGCAGCTTCGCGGCTAGCGAGCAGTACTTC.

This clone was counted only a few times. The chain carries TRBV27 and TRBJ2-3, with a weak D call TRBD2 (6 bases). CDR3 length equals 14 residues. Germline CDR1 and CDR2: MNHEY and SMNVEV (reference sequence). Trimming removed 8 bases at V and 3 bases at J, with 15 bases between. This CDR3 reads CASGLRGWTDTQYF. CDR3 DNA: TGTGCCAGCGGGCTGCGGGGCTGGACAGATACGCAGTATTTT.